The entry below describes one T cell receptor (beta chain). Its antigen is still unknown. This specimen belongs to a study of T cells in women clearing cervical HPV infection. Across the study: Case blood drawn at lesion detection; control blood after infection cleared.

Sequenced by immunoSEQ multiplex PCR; TCRdb stores in-frame clones only, minus some. Found here are under 30,000 clones; the top ten clones hold 5.4%. The study's findings and limits: A classifier using richness and V gene abundances reached an AUC of nearly 0.85.

Material: blood buffy coat. The TCR originated in a woman aged 18-70 years with a cervical HPV16 infection that either progressed to CIN3+ or cleared (not recorded which).

CDR3 DNA (partial): TGTGCCAGCACCTGGGGGGGGAGCAATCAGCCG. It yields the protein CASTWGGSNQP. The complete CDR3 sequence is CASTWGGSNQPQYF. The V call is TRBV7-9, the J call TRBJ2-3; 7 bases are shared with TRBD2. The CDR3 end falls 3 residues outside the read, so it is completed with the germline J gene. In germline, CDR1 is SEHNR, CDR2 FQNEAQ (reference sequence). This CDR3 is 14 amino acids long. Looking up the rest from reference TRBV7-9 and TRBJ2-3 gives the full variable domain: DTGVSQNPRHKITKRGQNVTFRCDPISEHNRLYWYRQTLGQGPEFLTYFQNEAQLEKSRLLSDRFSAERPKGSFSTLEIQRTEQGDSAMYLCASTWGGSNQPQYFGPGTRLTVL.